This T cell receptor beta chain derives from a study of CD8+CD57+ T cells in acquired aplastic anemia. Study at large: Recorded DNA amounts for sorted CD4+ and CD8+ cells had an average of approximately 3 ug.

General study results and limits: Comparison of patients with controls identified around 30 shared CD8+ CDR3 sequences.

On this clonotype: As yet, its antigen is unknown.

Genomic DNA acted as the template from which TCR beta VDJ combination and CDR3 sequence profiling were carried out. MiXCR, run by TCRdb on the reads, gives a single entry per CDR3 protein. This table has 180,000 or so distinct CDR3 sequences, under 55% appearing once. V dropped 5 bases and J dropped 8 bases, with 18 bases sitting between them. Germline values: CDR1 LGHDT, CDR2 YNNKEL (reference sequence). The CDR3 spans 15 residues. By flow cytometry, patients selected for sequencing had shown an expansion of CD8+CD57+ cells. Patients were treatment-naive when blood was sampled. The TCR sequence derives from a human donor with aplastic anemia. Sample: sorted CD4+, CD8+, or CD8+CD57+ T cells (not recorded which) from PBMCs. The J gene is TRBJ1-4, the V gene TRBV3-1; perhaps TRBD1 as D (6 bases). CDR3 bases: TGTGCCAGCAGCGACCCCGGGGGGGCTGCAGAAAAACTGTTTTTT. It yields the protein CASSDPGGAAEKLFF.